This entry describes one TCR beta chain. Its antigen is not identified. Some clones are missing from TCRdb's copy, which holds only in-frame ones; the method was immunoSEQ multiplex PCR. Seen here are about 13,000 clones, roughly 80% observed once, and the top ten hold 25%. Each patient experienced a relapse that followed autologous stem cell transplantation, and brentuximab vedotin exposure varied. The data originate from a study of PD-1 blockade in classical Hodgkin lymphoma. Regarding the study as a whole: Nivolumab initiation under 1 year post-ASCT meant exclusion.

CDR3 length equals 12 residues. Germline values: CDR1 SGHRS, CDR2 YFSETQ. Trimming took off 3 bases at V and 5 bases at J, with 7 bases between the two ends. The sample in question was peripheral blood mononuclear cells (PBMCs), obtained at baseline. The genes are TRBV5-1 and TRBJ2-3, with D uncertain. This clonotype was sampled from a human donor with classical Hodgkin lymphoma. This chain's CDR3 is CASSSTLDTQYF. The CDR3 DNA reads TGCGCCAGCAGCTCCACCCTAGATACGCAGTATTTT. Full variable domain (remainder filled in from reference TRBV5-1 and TRBJ2-3): KAGVTQTPRYLIKTRGQQVTLSCSPISGHRSVSWYQQTPGQGLQFLFEYFSETQRNKGNFPGRFSGRQFSNSRSEMNVSTLELGDSALYLCASSSTLDTQYFGPGTRLTVL.